This TCR beta chain was sequenced in a study of cytotoxic CD8 clonotypes in ibrutinib-treated CLL. Study details: Partial response was seen in some 24 patients and complete response in 2; after median approximately 68 months, about 14 stayed remitted, some 12 progressed. Study-level points and caveats: Public clonotypes, rarely seen, contracted or held steady on treatment.

To note about this clone: Its antigen remains unknown.

TCRdb's table, derived via immunoSEQ multiplex PCR, lists solely in-frame clones and lacks some. The sample lists approximately 9,000 clones, 60% to 80% occurring once. The CDR3 contains 13 residues. V lost 6 bases, J lost 10 bases, and 13 bases lay in between. The germline V gene encodes CDR1 LNHDA and CDR2 SQIVND (reference sequence). The J gene is TRBJ1-6, the V gene TRBV19; D ambiguous. The source of this sequence is a human donor with chronic lymphocytic leukemia. The specimen was PBMCs, collected before ibrutinib treatment. The CDR3 DNA is TGTGCCAGTAGAATCATGACGGACTCACCCCTCCACTTT. This encodes CASRIMTDSPLHF.